This passage covers 6 T cell receptor beta chains from one sample sequenced in a study of blood T cell repertoires in COVID-19. TCRdb's table, derived via immunoSEQ multiplex PCR, lists solely in-frame clones and lacks some. The table shows 98,000 or so clones, with 86% occurring only once. Material for sequencing was peripheral blood. Receptors originate from a woman aged 55-70 years in a cohort sampled during active or convalescent COVID-19.

This clone was picked up one time. The chain has TRBV5-1 and TRBJ2-7; a weak D match, TRBD2 (5 bases). V lost 4 bases to trimming and J lost 0 bases, with 14 bases between them. CDR3 length: 15 amino acids. The germline CDR1 and CDR2 sequences are SGHRS and YFSETQ. The CDR3 coding sequence is TGCGCCAGCAGCGATTTTGCGGCGGGCTCCTACGAGCAGTACTTC. Translated: CASSDFAAGSYEQYF.

The gene calls are TRBV12-3 or TRBV12-4 and TRBJ2-7, with D perhaps matching TRBD2 (5 bases). CDR3 length equals 13 residues. Trimming pared 5 bases from V and 3 bases from J, leaving 11 bases between. For the CDR3, the DNA is TGTGCCAGCAGTCCCTCACTAGTCTACGAGCAGTACTTC. Encoded protein: CASSPSLVYEQYF.

The rearrangement links TRBV11-2 to TRBJ2-1, with TRBD2 matching over 12 bases. The V gene's germline CDR1 is SGHAT and CDR2 FQNNGV. Germline trimming cut 0 bases from V and 4 bases from J; bases unmatched to any gene: 4. This CDR3 is built from 17 residues. Here the CDR3 reads CASSLELAGGSYNEQFF. CDR3 in DNA: TGTGCCAGCAGCTTAGAACTAGCGGGGGGTTCGTACAATGAGCAGTTCTTC.

The J gene is TRBJ1-4, the V gene TRBV2; TRBD1 matches at 7 bases. V dropped 8 bases and J dropped 8; count of bases not matched to a gene: 8. There are 13 residues in the CDR3. CDR1 and CDR2 (germline): SNHLY, FYNNEI. CDR3 nucleotide sequence: TGTGCCAGCCGGGAGACAGGGTTGGAAAAACTGTTTTTT. This encodes CASRETGLEKLFF.

This clone was counted once. The chain couples TRBV19 to TRBJ1-1, with 10 bases lining up with TRBD1. The V gene end was trimmed by 4 bases and the J gene end by 4 bases; junction bases not matched to a gene: 0. CDR1 LNHDA and CDR2 SQIVND come from the germline V gene (reference sequence). This CDR3 has 13 amino acids. CDR3 nucleotides: TGTGCCAGTAGTAGGGACAGGGGCACTGAAGCTTTCTTT. It specifies CASSRDRGTEAFF.

This clone was detected a few times. J is TRBJ1-1 and V is TRBV28; 8 bases match TRBD1. The CDR3 covers 12 residues. Germline values: CDR1 MDHEN, CDR2 SYDVKM. The junction had 3 bases not matched to a gene; V was cut back by 7 bases and J by 5 bases. The chain's CDR3 is CASMQGATEAFF. The CDR3 nucleotides are TGTGCCAGCATGCAGGGGGCGACTGAAGCTTTCTTT.